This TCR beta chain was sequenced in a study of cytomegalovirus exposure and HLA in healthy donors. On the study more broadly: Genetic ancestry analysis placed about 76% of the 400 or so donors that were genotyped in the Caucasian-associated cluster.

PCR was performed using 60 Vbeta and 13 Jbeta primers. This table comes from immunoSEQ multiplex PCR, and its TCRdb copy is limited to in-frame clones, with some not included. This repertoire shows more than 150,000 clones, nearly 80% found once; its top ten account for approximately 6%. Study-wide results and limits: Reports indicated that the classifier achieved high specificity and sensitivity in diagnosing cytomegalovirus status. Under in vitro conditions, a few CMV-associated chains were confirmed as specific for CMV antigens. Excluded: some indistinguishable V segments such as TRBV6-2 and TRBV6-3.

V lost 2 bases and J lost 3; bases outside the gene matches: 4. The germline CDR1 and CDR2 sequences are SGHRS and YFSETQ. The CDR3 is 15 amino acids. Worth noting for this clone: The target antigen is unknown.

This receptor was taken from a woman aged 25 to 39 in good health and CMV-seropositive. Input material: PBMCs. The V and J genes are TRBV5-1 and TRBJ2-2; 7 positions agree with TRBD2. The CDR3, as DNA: TGCGCCAGCAGCTTCAATGCGGGGGACACCGGGGAGCTGTTTTTT. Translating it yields CASSFNAGDTGELFF.